The clone carrying this T cell receptor beta chain occurred once. The antigen is unknown. Trimming stripped 4 bases from V and 8 bases from J, with 18 bases between. There are 14 residues in the CDR3. Germline V gene data show CDR1 as SGHNT and CDR2 as YYREEE (reference sequence). This sample is part of a study of STAT5B mutations in CD4+ large granular lymphocyte leukemia. The survey-level immunoSEQ assay was used. Authors' analysis steps: Lowest detectable productive clonotype frequency was 2.59 x 10-5. Sequencing was performed with immunoSEQ multiplex PCR; in TCRdb, only in-frame clones are kept and a portion is missing. The DNA was the basis for D and trimming; V, J and clone size are from that table. The data contain about 35,000 clones, roughly 65% of them singletons. Study conclusions and caveats: Compared with healthy controls (2/35), patient top clones favored TRBV06 (8/27). Higher CD4+ than CD8+ T-LGLL clonality might reflect small sample size.

The V call is TRBV5-4, the J call TRBJ1-2; D is unclear. Sequencing used CD4+ T cells from blood buffy coats. This TCR was sampled from a human donor in good health. The CDR3 DNA reads as TGTGCCAGCAGCCGACCGCTTGGGGTGGAGGGCTACACCTTC. Translated, it gives CASSRPLGVEGYTF.